This TCR beta chain is drawn from a study of blood T cell repertoires in COVID-19. Overall study context: The origin of the acute and convalescent COVID-19 samples was the United States, Italy and Spain. T cells, B-cell-depleted T cells, or PBMCs provided the cDNA or gDNA that served as material.

Only a few counts were recorded for this clone. Looked up from germline, CDR1 is SQVTM and CDR2 is ANQGSEA. V gave up 7 bases and J gave up 7 bases; unmatched junction bases: 8. This CDR3 has 14 amino acids. TCRdb's copy holds only in-frame clones and misses some; the assay was immunoSEQ multiplex PCR. The sample holds fewer than 400,000 clones, 85% to 90% seen once. The TCR originated in a man aged 25-45 years who had recovered from COVID-19. Sequencing was carried out using PBMCs or T cells enriched from blood (not recorded which). The chain is built from TRBV29-1 and TRBJ1-4; 11 nucleotides align to TRBD1. This chain's CDR3 is CSARQGTGGEKLFF. The CDR3 nucleotides read TGCAGCGCCCGCCAGGGGACAGGGGGTGAAAAACTGTTTTTT. Supplemented by reference TRBV29-1 and TRBJ1-4, the full variable domain reads SAVISQKPSRDICQRGTSLTIQCQVDSQVTMMFWYRQQPGQSLTLIATANQGSEATYESGFVIDKFPISRPNLTFSTLTVSNMSPEDSSIYLCSARQGTGGEKLFFGSGTQLSVL.